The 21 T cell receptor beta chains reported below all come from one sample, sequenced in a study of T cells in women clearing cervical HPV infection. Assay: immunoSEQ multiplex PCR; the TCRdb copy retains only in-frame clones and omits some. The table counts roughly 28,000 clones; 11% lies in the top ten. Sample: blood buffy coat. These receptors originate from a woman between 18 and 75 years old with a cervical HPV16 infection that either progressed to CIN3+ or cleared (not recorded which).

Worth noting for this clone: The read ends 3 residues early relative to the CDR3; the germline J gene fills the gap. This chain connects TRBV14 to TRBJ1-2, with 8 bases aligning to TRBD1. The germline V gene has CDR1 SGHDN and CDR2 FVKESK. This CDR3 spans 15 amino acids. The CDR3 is CASSQRTGLIWGYTF. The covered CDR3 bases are TGTGCCAGCAGCCAAAGGACAGGGTTAATTTGGGGC.

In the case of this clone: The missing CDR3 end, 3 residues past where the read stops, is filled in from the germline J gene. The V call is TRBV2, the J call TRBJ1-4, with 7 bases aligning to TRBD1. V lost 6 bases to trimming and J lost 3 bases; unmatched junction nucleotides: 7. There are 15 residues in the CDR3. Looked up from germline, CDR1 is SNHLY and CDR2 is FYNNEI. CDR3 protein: CASRLLQGSNEKLFF. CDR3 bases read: TGTGCCAGCAGACTCTTACAGGGGTCTAATGAAAAA.

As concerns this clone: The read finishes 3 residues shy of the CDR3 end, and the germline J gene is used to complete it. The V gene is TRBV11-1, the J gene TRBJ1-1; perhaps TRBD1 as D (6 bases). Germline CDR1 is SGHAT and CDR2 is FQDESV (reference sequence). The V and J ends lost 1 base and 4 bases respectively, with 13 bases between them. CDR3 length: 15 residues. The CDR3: CASSLVMGARTEAFF. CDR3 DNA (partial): TGTGCCAGCAGCTTAGTTATGGGGGCGCGCACTGAA. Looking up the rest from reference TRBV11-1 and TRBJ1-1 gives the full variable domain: EAEVAQSPRYKITEKSQAVAFWCDPISGHATLYWYRQILGQGPELLVQFQDESVVDDSQLPKDRFSAERLKGVDSTLKIQPAELGDSAMYLCASSLVMGARTEAFFGQGTRLTVV.

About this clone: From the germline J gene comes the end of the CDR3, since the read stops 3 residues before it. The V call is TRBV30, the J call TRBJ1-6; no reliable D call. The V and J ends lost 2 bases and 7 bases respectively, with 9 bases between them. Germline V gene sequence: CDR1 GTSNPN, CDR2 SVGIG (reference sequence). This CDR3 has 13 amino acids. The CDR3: CAWSSSVNSPLHF. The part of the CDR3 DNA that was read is TGTGCCTGGAGTAGCTCGGTAAATTCACCC.

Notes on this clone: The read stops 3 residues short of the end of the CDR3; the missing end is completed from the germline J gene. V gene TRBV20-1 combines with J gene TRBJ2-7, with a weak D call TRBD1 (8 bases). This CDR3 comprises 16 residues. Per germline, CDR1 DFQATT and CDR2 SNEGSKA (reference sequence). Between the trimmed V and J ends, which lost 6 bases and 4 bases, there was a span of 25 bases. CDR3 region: CSALNRGGRIGYEQYF. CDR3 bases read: TGCAGTGCCCTAAACAGGGGGGGGAGAATAGGATACGAG.

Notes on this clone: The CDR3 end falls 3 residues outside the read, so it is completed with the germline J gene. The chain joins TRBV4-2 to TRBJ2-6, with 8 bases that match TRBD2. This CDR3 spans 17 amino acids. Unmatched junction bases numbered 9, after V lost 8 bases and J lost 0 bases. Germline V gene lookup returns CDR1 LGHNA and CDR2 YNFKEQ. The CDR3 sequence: CASRRGGEDSGANVLTF. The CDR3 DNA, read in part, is TGTGCCAGCCGCCGGGGGGGGGAAGACTCTGGGGCCAACGTC.

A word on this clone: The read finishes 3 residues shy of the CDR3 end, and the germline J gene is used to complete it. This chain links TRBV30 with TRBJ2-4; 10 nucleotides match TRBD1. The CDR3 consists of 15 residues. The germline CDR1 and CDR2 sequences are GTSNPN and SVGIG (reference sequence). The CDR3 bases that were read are TGTGCCTGGTTGTCCCGGGACAGGGGTTTATATGGT. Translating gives CAWLSRDRGLYG. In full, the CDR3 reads CAWLSRDRGLYGQYF.

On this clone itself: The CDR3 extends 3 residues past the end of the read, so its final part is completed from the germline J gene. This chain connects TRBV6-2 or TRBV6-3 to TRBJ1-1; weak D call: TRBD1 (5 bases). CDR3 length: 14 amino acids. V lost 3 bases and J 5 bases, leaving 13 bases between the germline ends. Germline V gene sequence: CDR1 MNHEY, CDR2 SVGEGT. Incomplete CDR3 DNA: TGTGCCAGCAGTTATCTGGAACGGGGGACTGAA. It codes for CASSYLERGTE. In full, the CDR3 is CASSYLERGTEAFF.

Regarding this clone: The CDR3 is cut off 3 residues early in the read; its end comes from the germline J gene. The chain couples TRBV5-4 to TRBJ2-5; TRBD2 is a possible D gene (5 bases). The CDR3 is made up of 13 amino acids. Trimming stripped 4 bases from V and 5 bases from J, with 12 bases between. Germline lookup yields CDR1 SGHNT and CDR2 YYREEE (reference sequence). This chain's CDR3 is CASSPPEGETQYF. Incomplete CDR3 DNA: TGTGCCAGCAGCCCCCCCGAGGGTGAGACC. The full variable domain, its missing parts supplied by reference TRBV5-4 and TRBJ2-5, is ETGVTQSPTHLIKTRGQQVTLRCSSQSGHNTVSWYQQALGQGPQFIFQYYREEENGRGNFPPRFSGLQFPNYSSELNVNALELDDSALYLCASSPPEGETQYFGPGTRLLVL.

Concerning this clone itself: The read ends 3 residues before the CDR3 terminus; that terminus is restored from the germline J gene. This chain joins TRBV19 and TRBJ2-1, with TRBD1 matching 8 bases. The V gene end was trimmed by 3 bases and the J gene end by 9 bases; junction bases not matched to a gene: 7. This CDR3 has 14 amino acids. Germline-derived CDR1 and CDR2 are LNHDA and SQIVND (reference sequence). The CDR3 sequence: CASSIQGAVGEQFF. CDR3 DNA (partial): TGTGCCAGTAGTATTCAGGGGGCCGTCGGTGAG.

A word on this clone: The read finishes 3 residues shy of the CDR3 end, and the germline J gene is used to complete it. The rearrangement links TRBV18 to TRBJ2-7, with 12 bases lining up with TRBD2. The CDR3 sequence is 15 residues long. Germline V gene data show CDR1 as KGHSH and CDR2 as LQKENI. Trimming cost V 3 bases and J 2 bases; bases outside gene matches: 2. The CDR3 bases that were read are TGTGCCAGCTCACCCCGGACTAGCGGGGCCTACGAG. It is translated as CASSPRTSGAYE. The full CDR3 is CASSPRTSGAYEQYF.

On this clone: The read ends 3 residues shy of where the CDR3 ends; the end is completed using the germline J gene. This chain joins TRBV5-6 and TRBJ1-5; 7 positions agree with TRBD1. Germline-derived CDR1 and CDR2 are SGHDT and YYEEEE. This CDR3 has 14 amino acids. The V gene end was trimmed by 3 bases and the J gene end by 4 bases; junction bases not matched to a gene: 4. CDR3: CASSSTGRNQPQHF. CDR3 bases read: TGTGCCAGCAGCTCGACAGGGCGGAATCAGCCC.

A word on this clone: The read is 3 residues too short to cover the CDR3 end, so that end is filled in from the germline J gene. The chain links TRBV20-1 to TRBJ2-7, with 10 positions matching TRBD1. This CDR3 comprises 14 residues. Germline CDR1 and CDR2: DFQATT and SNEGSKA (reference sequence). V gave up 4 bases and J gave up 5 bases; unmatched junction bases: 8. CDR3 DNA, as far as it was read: TGCAGTGCTACCCCGGGACAGGGGACAAACGAG. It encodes CSATPGQGTNE. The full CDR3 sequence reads CSATPGQGTNEQYF.

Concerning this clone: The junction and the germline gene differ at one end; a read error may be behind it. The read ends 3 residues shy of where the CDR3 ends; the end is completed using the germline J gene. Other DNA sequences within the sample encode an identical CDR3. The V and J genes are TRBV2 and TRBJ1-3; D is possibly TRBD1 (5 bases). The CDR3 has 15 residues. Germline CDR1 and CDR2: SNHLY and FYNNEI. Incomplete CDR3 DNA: TGTGCCAGCAGTGGGGGCAGGTCTACGGGAAACACT. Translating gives CASSGGRSTGNT. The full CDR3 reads CASSGGRSTGNTIYF.

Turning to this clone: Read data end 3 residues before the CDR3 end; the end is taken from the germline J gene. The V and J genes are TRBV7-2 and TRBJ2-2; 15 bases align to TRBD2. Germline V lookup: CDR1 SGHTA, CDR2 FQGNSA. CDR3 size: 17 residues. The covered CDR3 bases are TGTGCAAGTCGCTTAGCGGGACTAGCGGGAGGAACCGGGGAG. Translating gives CASRLAGLAGGTGE. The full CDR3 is CASRLAGLAGGTGELFF.

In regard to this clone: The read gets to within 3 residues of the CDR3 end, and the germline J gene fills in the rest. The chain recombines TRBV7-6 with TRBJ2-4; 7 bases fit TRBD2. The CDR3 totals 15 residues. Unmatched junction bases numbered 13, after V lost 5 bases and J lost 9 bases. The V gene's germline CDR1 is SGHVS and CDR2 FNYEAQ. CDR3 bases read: TGTGCCAGCAGCCTCCGACCCGACGGGGAGGGCATT. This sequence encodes CASSLRPDGEGI. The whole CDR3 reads CASSLRPDGEGIQYF.

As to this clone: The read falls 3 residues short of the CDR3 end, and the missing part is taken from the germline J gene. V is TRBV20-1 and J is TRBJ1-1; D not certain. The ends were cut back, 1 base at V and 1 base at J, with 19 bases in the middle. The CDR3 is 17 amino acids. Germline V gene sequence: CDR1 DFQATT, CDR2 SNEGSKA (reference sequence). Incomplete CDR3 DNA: TGCAGTGCTAGAGGGCCATTCTCCTCCAGAGGGAACACTGAA. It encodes CSARGPFSSRGNTE. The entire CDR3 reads CSARGPFSSRGNTEAFF.

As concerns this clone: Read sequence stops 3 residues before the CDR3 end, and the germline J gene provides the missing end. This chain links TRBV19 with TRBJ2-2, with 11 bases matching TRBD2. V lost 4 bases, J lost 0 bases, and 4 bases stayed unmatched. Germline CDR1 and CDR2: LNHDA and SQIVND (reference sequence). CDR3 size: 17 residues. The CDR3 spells CASSRTSGRSNTGELFF. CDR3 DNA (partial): TGTGCCAGTAGTAGGACTAGCGGGCGCTCGAACACCGGGGAG.

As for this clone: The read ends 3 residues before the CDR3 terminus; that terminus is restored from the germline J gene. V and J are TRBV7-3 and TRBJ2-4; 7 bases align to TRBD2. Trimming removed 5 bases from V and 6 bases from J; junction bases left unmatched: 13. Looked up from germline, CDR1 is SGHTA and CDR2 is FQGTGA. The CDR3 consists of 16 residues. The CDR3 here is CASSGGLGGGPNIQYF. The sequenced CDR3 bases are TGTGCCAGCAGCGGGGGATTGGGGGGAGGGCCAAACATT.

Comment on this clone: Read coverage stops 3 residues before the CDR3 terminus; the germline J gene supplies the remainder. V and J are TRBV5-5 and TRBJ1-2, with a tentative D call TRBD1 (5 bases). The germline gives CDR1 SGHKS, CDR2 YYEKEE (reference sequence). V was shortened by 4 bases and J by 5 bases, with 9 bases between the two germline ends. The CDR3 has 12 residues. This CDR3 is CASSKTDYGYTF. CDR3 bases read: TGTGCCAGCAGCAAGACAGATTATGGC.

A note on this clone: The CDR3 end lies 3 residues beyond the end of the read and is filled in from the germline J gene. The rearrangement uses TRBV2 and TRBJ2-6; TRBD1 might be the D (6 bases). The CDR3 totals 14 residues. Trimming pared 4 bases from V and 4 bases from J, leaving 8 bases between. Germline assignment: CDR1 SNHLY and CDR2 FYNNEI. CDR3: CASSGGTGANVLTF. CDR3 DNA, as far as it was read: TGTGCCAGCAGTGGGGGGACAGGGGCCAACGTC.